A selection of T cell receptor beta chains follows, all from one sample in a study of T-cell memory formation after mild COVID-19. TCRdb reprocessed the 5' RACE reads with MiXCR, giving one entry per CDR3 protein. Among over 150,000 distinct CDR3 sequences listed, 20% to 25% were seen once. Sequencing was done on a sample of PBMCs or a T cell subset sorted from them (not recorded which). These receptors all stem from an adult woman who had mild COVID-19 (a few samples of this study predate the infection). Cell type and time point are not known. CDR3s leave out the opening cysteine and the closing phenylalanine or tryptophan.

CDR3 length	V gene	J gene	CDR3 protein
11	TRBV24-1	TRBJ1-2	ATSDRGFGGYT
14	TRBV20-1	TRBJ2-7	SARQMGQAWSYEQY
13	TRBV29-1	TRBJ1-1	SAAGTGEGNTEAF
11	TRBV6-2/TRBV6-3	TRBJ2-1	ASSQVSGIEQF
12	TRBV6-5	TRBJ1-4	ASSLTGTGEKLF
18	TRBV6-5	TRBJ2-5	ASSPPGTSGRAPKGETQY
14	TRBV19	TRBJ1-5	ASSIDGAYSNQPQH
11	TRBV6-5	TRBJ1-1	ASSWESNTEAF
12	TRBV29-1	TRBJ2-3	SVEIYSAGEPTD
11	TRBV20-1	TRBJ1-4	SAQQGFSEKLF
13	TRBV9	TRBJ2-5	ASSAGGRTQETQY
9	TRBV11-3	TRBJ2-1	ASSLDKGQF
10	TRBV29-1	TRBJ1-1	SVKDGYTEAF
10	TRBV28	TRBJ2-7	ASSYGPYEQY
13	TRBV25-1	TRBJ2-5	ASSDLRTGGETQY
12	TRBV7-2	TRBJ2-1	ASSLVLGSNEQF
15	TRBV9	TRBJ2-1	ASSVEGLAVPHNEQF
15	TRBV10-3	TRBJ1-5	AIRGGWGEESNQPQH
13	TRBV12-3/TRBV12-4	TRBJ2-5	ASSSSGAPGETQY
15	TRBV7-9	TRBJ2-7	ASSAPASGESSYEQY
12	TRBV25-1	TRBJ1-2	ASSTPGRYYGYT
10	TRBV10-3	TRBJ2-2	AIRANTGELF
11	TRBV12-3/TRBV12-4	TRBJ1-1	ASSLSTNTEAF
16	TRBV7-9	TRBJ2-6	ASSLPPIQLPGANVLT
12	TRBV7-3	TRBJ2-5	ASSLGQAWETQY
12	TRBV12-3/TRBV12-4	TRBJ1-5	ASSPPGLNQPQH
11	TRBV9	TRBJ1-2	ASSVGTDDGYT
13	TRBV4-1	TRBJ2-7	ASSPGGEGAGEQY
9	TRBV12-3/TRBV12-4	TRBJ2-5	ASSVQETQY
11	TRBV12-3/TRBV12-4	TRBJ1-2	ASSLTVNYGYT
12	TRBV20-1	TRBJ1-6	SARGYSYNSPLH
14	TRBV25-1	TRBJ1-1	ASSEYGRGLDTEAF
15	TRBV7-9	TRBJ2-5	ASTPPPGQESSETQY
12	TRBV24-1	TRBJ2-5	ATRRDGDQETQY
12	TRBV7-9	TRBJ2-1	ASSPGLVPTEQF
11	TRBV7-6	TRBJ2-2	ASSATGTGELF
15	TRBV27	TRBJ2-2	ASSSLAGGPSAGELF
12	TRBV15	TRBJ1-1	ATSPEGGNTEAF
11	TRBV27	TRBJ2-5	ASSIQGSGTQY
12	TRBV20-1	TRBJ1-2	SAEGAASPEGYT
16	TRBV29-1	TRBJ2-1	SVYSGLAGGRSYNEQF
12	TRBV20-1	TRBJ2-1	SARLAGDDNEQF
13	TRBV24-1	TRBJ2-5	ATSDLDRGKETQY
13	TRBV24-1	TRBJ2-1	ATSDPKTSRNEQF
14	TRBV7-2	TRBJ1-2	ASSSEPLALNYGYT
17	TRBV11-3	TRBJ2-2	ASSPWDSESNQNTGELI
12	TRBV29-1	TRBJ2-1	SVYTGASYNEQF
16	TRBV6-5	TRBJ2-1	ASSYSGGPSGFYNEQF
13	TRBV7-2	TRBJ1-5	ASSLEGGINQPQH
15	TRBV7-6	TRBJ1-3	ASSPMGQGDSGNTIY
14	TRBV5-1	TRBJ2-7	ASSWMEEGFAYEQY